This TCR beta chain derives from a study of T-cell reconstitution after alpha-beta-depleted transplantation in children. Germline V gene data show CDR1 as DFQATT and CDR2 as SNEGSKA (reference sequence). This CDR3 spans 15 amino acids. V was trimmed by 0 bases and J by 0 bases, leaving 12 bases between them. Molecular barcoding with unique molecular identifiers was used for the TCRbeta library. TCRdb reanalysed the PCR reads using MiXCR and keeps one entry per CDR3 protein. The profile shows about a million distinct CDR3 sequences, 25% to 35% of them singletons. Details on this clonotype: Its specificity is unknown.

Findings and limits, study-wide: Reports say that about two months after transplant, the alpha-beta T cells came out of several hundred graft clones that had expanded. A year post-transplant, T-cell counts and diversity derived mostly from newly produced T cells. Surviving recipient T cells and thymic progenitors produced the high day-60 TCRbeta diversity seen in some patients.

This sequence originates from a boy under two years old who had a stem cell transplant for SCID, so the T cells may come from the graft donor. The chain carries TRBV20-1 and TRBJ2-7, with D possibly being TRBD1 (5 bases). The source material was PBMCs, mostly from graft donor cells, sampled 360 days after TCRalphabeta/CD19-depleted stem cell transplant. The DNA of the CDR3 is TGCAGTGCTAGAGAAAGGGGCCCTAGCTCCTACGAGCAGTACTTC. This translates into CSARERGPSSYEQYF.